This T cell receptor (beta chain) emerged from a study of blood T cell repertoires in COVID-19. Looking at the study overall: Samples came from the United States, Italy and Spain, spanning acute and convalescent COVID-19. The cDNA or gDNA used as material had been derived from T cells, B-cell-depleted T cells, or PBMCs.

Germline V gene sequence: CDR1 SGHNT, CDR2 YYREEE (reference sequence). The trim removed 3 bases at V and 5 bases at J, leaving 5 bases unmatched. The CDR3 runs 14 residues. Methods used by the authors: Researchers report that nucleated cell counts were estimated from reference gene primer amplification. This table comes from immunoSEQ multiplex PCR, and its TCRdb copy is limited to in-frame clones, with some not included. The V and J calls and clone size are taken from that table; D and trimming were inferred from the DNA. Altogether some 270,000 clones are present, approximately 91% being singletons, with the ten largest covering roughly 2.1%.

The clonotype was recovered from a man between 50 and 59 years old with acute or convalescent COVID-19. The chain is built from TRBV5-4 and TRBJ2-5; 9 bases fit TRBD1. Sequenced input: peripheral blood. CDR3 DNA sequence: TGTGCCAGCAGCTGGGACAGGGCACGCGAGACCCAGTACTTC. It specifies CASSWDRARETQYF.